A single sample gave rise to the 19 T cell receptor beta chains below, sequenced in a study of vaccination effects on CD4 cells after COVID-19. Their specific antigens are unknown. Generated by immunoSEQ multiplex PCR, the TCRdb table keeps only in-frame clones and is missing some. The data show around 50,000 clones, around 76% seen once. Investigators separated out CD4+ T cells once around eleven days of culture had passed. Sequencing was performed on CD4+ T cells from PBMCs cultured without peptide, taken before COVID-19 vaccination. Every receptor here comes from a human donor who had a prior SARS-CoV-2 infection.

The chain uses TRBV6-5 and TRBJ1-1, with 7 bases lining up with TRBD1. V was pared by 6 bases and J by 2 bases, with 6 bases of the junction left unmatched. The CDR3 consists of 14 residues. From germline, CDR1 is MNHEY and CDR2 SVGAGI. The CDR3 region is CASRQGQLNTEAFF. CDR3 DNA: TGTGCCAGCAGGCAGGGACAGCTAAACACTGAAGCTTTCTTT.

CDR3 bases: TGTGCCAGTAAAAGGGGAGCTGAGACCCAGTACTTC. Translation: CASKRGAETQYF. The chain has TRBV7-9 and TRBJ2-5; TRBD1 or TRBD2 may be the D gene (5 bases each). This CDR3 is built from 12 residues. V shed 9 bases and J shed 5 bases, with 13 bases lying between them. Looked up from germline, CDR1 is SEHNR and CDR2 is FQNEAQ (reference sequence).

This clone was observed a few times. The rearrangement links TRBV11-2 to TRBJ2-3, with unresolved D. The V end was cut by 6 bases, the J end by 3 bases, with 7 bases between. Looked up from germline, CDR1 is SGHAT and CDR2 is FQNNGV. The CDR3 sequence is 12 residues long. CDR3 in DNA: TGTGCCAGCAGTACGAGGACAGATACGCAGTATTTT. Protein sequence: CASSTRTDTQYF.

This clone was seen only once. The chain employs TRBV5-1 and TRBJ2-3; D remains unclear. V lost 3 bases, J lost 2 bases, and 10 bases lay in between. Germline-derived CDR1 and CDR2 are SGHRS and YFSETQ. This CDR3 has 14 residues. The CDR3 loop reads CASSSGSPTDTQYF. The CDR3 nucleotides read TGCGCCAGCAGCTCGGGCTCTCCCACAGATACGCAGTATTTT. Variable domain in full (rest from reference TRBV5-1 and TRBJ2-3): KAGVTQTPRYLIKTRGQQVTLSCSPISGHRSVSWYQQTPGQGLQFLFEYFSETQRNKGNFPGRFSGRQFSNSRSEMNVSTLELGDSALYLCASSSGSPTDTQYFGPGTRLTVL.

The chain uses TRBV19 and TRBJ2-5; D remains unclear. The CDR3 length is 14 residues. The V end was cut by 1 base, the J end by 1 base, with 7 bases between. CDR1 and CDR2 from the germline V gene are LNHDA and SQIVND (reference sequence). Written as DNA, the CDR3 is TGTGCCAGTAGTATAGGCAGCCGCCAAGAGACCCAGTACTTC. It encodes CASSIGSRQETQYF.

The J gene is TRBJ2-5, the V gene TRBV29-1; TRBD1 is a possible D gene (5 bases). Germline CDR1 is SQVTM and CDR2 is ANQGSEA. The CDR3 is 11 residues long. The germline V and J ends were trimmed by 4 bases and 4 bases, with 7 bases remaining between them. DNA for the CDR3: TGCAGCGTTGTTCAGGGAGAGACCCAGTACTTC. Translating it yields CSVVQGETQYF.

This clone showed up just a few times. The chain joins TRBV25-1 to TRBJ1-1; TRBD1 is a possible D gene (6 bases). The V end lost 6 bases, the J end lost 1 base, and 12 bases lay between the germline ends. Germline CDR1 is MGHDK and CDR2 is SYGVNS. CDR3 length: 14 residues. CDR3 DNA sequence: TGTGCCAGCAGCGCGACAGGCGGGAACACTGAAGCTTTCTTT. This sequence encodes CASSATGGNTEAFF. The variable domain in full, with the rest retrieved from reference TRBV25-1 and TRBJ1-1, is EADIYQTPRYLVIGTGKKITLECSQTMGHDKMYWYQQDPGMELHLIHYSYGVNSTEKGDLSSESTVSRIRTEHFPLTLESARPSHTSQYLCASSATGGNTEAFFGQGTRLTVV.

The V and J genes are TRBV3-1 (or the pseudogene TRBV3-2) and TRBJ2-7, with 7 nucleotides matching TRBD2. The CDR3 covers 18 residues. Germline values: CDR1 LGHDT, CDR2 YNNKEL (reference sequence). The V gene end was trimmed by 0 bases and the J gene end by 3 bases; junction bases not matched to a gene: 14. This chain's CDR3 is CASSQDQSGGSRFYEQYF. The DNA of the CDR3 is TGTGCCAGCAGCCAAGATCAGTCGGGCGGGAGCCGTTTCTACGAGCAGTACTTC.

The J gene is TRBJ2-1, the V gene TRBV18, with TRBD2 identical over 11 bases. The germline V gene has CDR1 KGHSH and CDR2 LQKENI. With 0 bases clipped from V and 9 bases from J, the junction kept 1 base outside the gene matches. This CDR3 has 14 residues. The CDR3 nucleotides read TGTGCCAGCTCACCACCGCTAGCGGGGGGTGAGCAGTTCTTC. Translated, it gives CASSPPLAGGEQFF. Complete variable domain (other parts from reference TRBV18 and TRBJ2-1): NAGVMQNPRHLVRRRGQEARLRCSPMKGHSHVYWYRQLPEEGLKFMVYLQKENIIDESGMPKERFSAEFPKEGPSILRIQQVVRGDSAAYFCASSPPLAGGEQFFGPGTRLTVL.

A few counts support this clone. The CDR3 loop reads CATSDFAPGGNQPQHF. Here the CDR3 DNA reads TGTGCCACCAGTGATTTTGCGCCAGGGGGAAATCAGCCCCAGCATTTT. The rearrangement links TRBV24-1 to TRBJ1-5, with 7 bases fitting TRBD1. The junction had 6 bases not matched to a gene; V was cut back by 1 base and J by 4 bases. Germline lookup yields CDR1 KGHDR and CDR2 SFDVKD. The CDR3 totals 16 residues.

This clone was counted once. Here the CDR3 reads CASSRDWTGGYGYTF. The CDR3 nucleotides are TGTGCCAGCAGCCGAGATTGGACAGGGGGTTATGGCTACACCTTC. This sequence joins TRBV16 and TRBJ1-2; TRBD1 matches 10 bases. Germline V lookup: CDR1 KGHSY, CDR2 FQNENV. The CDR3 loop spans 15 amino acids. Trimming took 4 bases from V and 5 from J; bases not matched to a gene: 7.

The chain is built from TRBV19 and TRBJ2-6, with D uncertain. The CDR3 consists of 14 residues. Germline V gives CDR1 LNHDA, CDR2 SQIVND (reference sequence). The V and J ends lost 7 bases and 4 bases respectively, with 11 bases between them. The CDR3 region is CASMVGTGANVLTF. The CDR3 DNA follows: TGTGCCAGTATGGTGGGTACGGGGGCCAACGTCCTGACTTTC.

The chain has TRBV7-2 and TRBJ2-1; D possibly corresponds to TRBD2 (6 bases). V lost 8 bases and J 10 bases, leaving 24 bases between the germline ends. This CDR3 has 15 amino acids. Germline-derived CDR1 and CDR2 are SGHTA and FQGNSA. In DNA form, the CDR3 reads TGTGCCAGCGCAAACCTGGGGGGACTTGCATACGAGCAGTTCTTC. Translating it yields CASANLGGLAYEQFF.

This rearrangement joins TRBV3-1 (or the pseudogene TRBV3-2) to TRBJ2-3, with TRBD1 matching over 10 bases. CDR1 is LGHDT and CDR2 is YNNKEL in the germline V gene (reference sequence). The V segment lost 2 bases and the J segment 6 bases; nucleotides outside the gene matches: 8. The CDR3 runs to 16 residues. CDR3 in amino acids: CASSQTTGGASDTQYF. The CDR3 coding sequence is TGTGCCAGCAGCCAAACGACAGGGGGCGCATCTGATACGCAGTATTTT.

The V gene is TRBV6-5, the J gene TRBJ2-3; the D gene is possibly TRBD2 (6 bases). The CDR3 sequence is 14 residues long. Looked up from germline, CDR1 is MNHEY and CDR2 is SVGAGI. V shed 4 bases and J shed 2 bases, with 10 bases lying between them. The CDR3 DNA reads TGTGCCAGCAGTTCGGGGGATATCACAGATACGCAGTATTTT. Amino acid sequence: CASSSGDITDTQYF.

The rearrangement joins TRBV6-6 to TRBJ2-7; possible D gene TRBD1, 6 bases. Germline V gene sequence: CDR1 MNHNY, CDR2 SVGAGI (reference sequence). The CDR3 has 14 amino acids. The germline V and J ends were trimmed by 5 bases and 2 bases, with 13 bases remaining between them. The CDR3 region is CASSGHRDAYEQYF. The DNA of the CDR3 is TGTGCCAGCAGTGGACACAGGGATGCCTACGAGCAGTACTTC.

This clone showed up just once. The V and J genes are TRBV27 and TRBJ2-7; possible D gene TRBD2, 5 bases. Germline loops: CDR1 MNHEY, CDR2 SMNVEV (reference sequence). The CDR3 loop spans 14 amino acids. V was clipped by 4 bases and J by 0 bases, with 10 bases between them. The CDR3 loop is CASSSIRDSYEQYF. The CDR3 nucleotides are TGTGCCAGCAGTTCAATCCGGGACTCCTACGAGCAGTACTTC.

The rearrangement uses TRBV7-2 and TRBJ2-7, with 11 bases aligning to TRBD1. Germline trimming cut 5 bases from V and 2 bases from J; bases unmatched to any gene: 2. This CDR3 comprises 14 residues. Germline CDR1 is SGHTA and CDR2 is FQGNSA. This chain's CDR3 is CASSQGQGAYEQYF. CDR3 nucleotides: TGTGCCAGCAGCCAGGGACAGGGGGCCTACGAGCAGTACTTC.

The chain recombines TRBV7-9 with TRBJ1-2; 11 bases line up with TRBD1. Germline V gene data show CDR1 as SEHNR and CDR2 as FQNEAQ (reference sequence). The CDR3 covers 16 residues. V gave up 5 bases and J gave up 8 bases; unmatched junction bases: 13. CDR3 residues: CASSRYSGQGARGYTF. The CDR3 DNA follows: TGTGCCAGCAGCCGATACAGCGGACAGGGGGCGCGCGGCTACACCTTC.